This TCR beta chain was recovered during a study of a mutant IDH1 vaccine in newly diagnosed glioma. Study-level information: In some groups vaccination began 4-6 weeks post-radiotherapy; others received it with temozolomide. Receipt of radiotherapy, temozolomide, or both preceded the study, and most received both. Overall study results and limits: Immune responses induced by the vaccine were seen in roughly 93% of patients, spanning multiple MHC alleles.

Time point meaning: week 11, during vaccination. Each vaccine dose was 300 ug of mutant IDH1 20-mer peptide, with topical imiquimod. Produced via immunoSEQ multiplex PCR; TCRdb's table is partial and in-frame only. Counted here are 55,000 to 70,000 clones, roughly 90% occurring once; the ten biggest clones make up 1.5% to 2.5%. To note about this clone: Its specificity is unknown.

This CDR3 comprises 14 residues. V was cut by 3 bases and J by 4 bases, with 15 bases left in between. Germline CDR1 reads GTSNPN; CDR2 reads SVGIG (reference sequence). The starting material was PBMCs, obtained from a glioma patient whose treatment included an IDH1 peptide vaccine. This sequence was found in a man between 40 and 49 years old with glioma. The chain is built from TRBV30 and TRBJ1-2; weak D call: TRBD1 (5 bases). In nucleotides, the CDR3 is TGTGCCTGGAGCGAGTCGAGGGACTCCTATGGCTACACCTTC. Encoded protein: CAWSESRDSYGYTF.